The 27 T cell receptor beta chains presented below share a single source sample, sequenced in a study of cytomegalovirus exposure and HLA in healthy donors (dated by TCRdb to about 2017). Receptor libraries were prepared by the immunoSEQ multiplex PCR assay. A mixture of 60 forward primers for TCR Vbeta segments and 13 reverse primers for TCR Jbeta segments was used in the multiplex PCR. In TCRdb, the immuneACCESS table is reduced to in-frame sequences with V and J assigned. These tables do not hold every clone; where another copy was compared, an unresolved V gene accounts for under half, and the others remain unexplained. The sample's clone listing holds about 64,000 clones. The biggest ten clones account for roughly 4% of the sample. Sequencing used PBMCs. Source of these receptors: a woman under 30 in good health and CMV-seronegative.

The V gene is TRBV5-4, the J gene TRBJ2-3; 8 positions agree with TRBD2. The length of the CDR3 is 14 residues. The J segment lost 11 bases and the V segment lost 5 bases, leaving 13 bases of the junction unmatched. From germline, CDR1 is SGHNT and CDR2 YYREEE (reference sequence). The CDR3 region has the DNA TGTGCCAGCAGTTGGGCGGGGGGCCCGGTATTGCAGTATTTT. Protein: CASSWAGGPVLQYF.

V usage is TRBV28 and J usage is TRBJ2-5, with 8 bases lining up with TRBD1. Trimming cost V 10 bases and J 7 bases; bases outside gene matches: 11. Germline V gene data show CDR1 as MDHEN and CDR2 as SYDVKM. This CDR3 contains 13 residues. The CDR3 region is CATLRPTGGTQYF. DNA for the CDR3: TGTGCCACGCTGCGGCCCACAGGGGGGACCCAGTACTTC.

CDR3 sequence (DNA): TGTGCCAGCAGTTACTTCCGGACAGGGGGGAACACTGAAGCTTTCTTT. Translating it yields CASSYFRTGGNTEAFF. The chain employs TRBV6-5 and TRBJ1-1, with 10 bases lining up with TRBD1. Looked up from germline, CDR1 is MNHEY and CDR2 is SVGAGI. CDR3 size: 16 residues. V trimming: 1 base; J trimming: 1 base; junction bases outside the gene matches: 3.

The CDR3 region is CASSLIPEDTEAFF. CDR3 nucleotides: TGTGCCAGCAGCTTAATACCTGAGGACACTGAAGCTTTCTTT. V gene TRBV7-3 combines with J gene TRBJ1-1; D is unresolved. The germline V and J ends were trimmed by 1 base and 3 bases, with 9 bases remaining between them. The CDR3 is 14 residues long. The germline CDR1 and CDR2 sequences are SGHTA and FQGTGA. The full variable domain, completed using reference TRBV7-3 and TRBJ1-1, is GAGVSQTPSNKVTEKGKYVELRCDPISGHTALYWYRQSLGQGPEFLIYFQGTGAADDSGLPNDRFFAVRPEGSVSTLKIQRTERGDSAVYLCASSLIPEDTEAFFGQGTRLTVV.

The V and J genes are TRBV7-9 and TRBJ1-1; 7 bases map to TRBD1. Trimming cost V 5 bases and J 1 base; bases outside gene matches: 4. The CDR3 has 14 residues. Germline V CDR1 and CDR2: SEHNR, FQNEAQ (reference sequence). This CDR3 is CASSLWTGNTEAFF. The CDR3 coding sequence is TGTGCCAGCAGCCTCTGGACAGGGAACACTGAAGCTTTCTTT.

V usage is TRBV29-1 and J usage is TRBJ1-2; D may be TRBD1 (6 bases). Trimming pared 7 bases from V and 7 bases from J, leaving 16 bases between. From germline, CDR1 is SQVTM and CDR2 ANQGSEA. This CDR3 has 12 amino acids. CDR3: CSALGGGGGYTF. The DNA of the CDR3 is TGCAGCGCCTTGGGGGGAGGGGGTGGCTACACCTTC. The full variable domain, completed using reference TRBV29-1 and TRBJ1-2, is SAVISQKPSRDICQRGTSLTIQCQVDSQVTMMFWYRQQPGQSLTLIATANQGSEATYESGFVIDKFPISRPNLTFSTLTVSNMSPEDSSIYLCSALGGGGGYTFGSGTRLTVV.

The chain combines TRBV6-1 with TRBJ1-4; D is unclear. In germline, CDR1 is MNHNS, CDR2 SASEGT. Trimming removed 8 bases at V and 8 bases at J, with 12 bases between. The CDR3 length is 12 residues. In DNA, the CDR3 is TGTGCCAGCGGGAGGTTGGACGAAAAACTGTTTTTT. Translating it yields CASGRLDEKLFF.

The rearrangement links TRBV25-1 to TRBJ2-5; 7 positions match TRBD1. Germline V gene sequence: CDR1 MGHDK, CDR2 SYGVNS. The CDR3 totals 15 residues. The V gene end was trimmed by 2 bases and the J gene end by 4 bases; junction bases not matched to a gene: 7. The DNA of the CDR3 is TGTGCCAGCAGTGAAGAGGGGGCACGTCGAGAGACCCAGTACTTC. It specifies CASSEEGARRETQYF.

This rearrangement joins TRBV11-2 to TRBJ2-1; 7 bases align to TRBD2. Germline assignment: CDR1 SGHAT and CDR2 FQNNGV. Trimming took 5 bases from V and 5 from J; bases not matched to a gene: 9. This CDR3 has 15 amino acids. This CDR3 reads CASSPIAGADNEQFF. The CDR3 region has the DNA TGTGCCAGCAGCCCCATAGCGGGCGCTGACAATGAGCAGTTCTTC.

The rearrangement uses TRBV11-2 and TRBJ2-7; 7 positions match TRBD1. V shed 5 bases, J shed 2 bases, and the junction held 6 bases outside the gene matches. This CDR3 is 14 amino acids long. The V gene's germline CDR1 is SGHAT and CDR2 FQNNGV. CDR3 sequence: CASSPLGGAYEQYF. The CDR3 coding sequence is TGTGCCAGCAGCCCTTTAGGGGGCGCCTACGAGCAGTACTTC.

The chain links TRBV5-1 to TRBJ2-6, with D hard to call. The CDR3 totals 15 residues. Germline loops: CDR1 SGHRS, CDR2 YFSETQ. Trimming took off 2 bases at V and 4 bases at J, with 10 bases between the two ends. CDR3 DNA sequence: TGCGCCAGCAGCTTCTCTCGGTCCGGGGCCAACGTCCTGACTTTC. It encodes CASSFSRSGANVLTF.

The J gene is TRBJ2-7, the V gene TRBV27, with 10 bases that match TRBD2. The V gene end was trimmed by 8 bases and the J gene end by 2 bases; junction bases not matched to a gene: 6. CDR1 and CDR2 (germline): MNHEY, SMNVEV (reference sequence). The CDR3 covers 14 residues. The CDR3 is CASSLAGPTYEQYF. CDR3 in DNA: TGTGCCAGCTCACTAGCGGGACCTACCTACGAGCAGTACTTC.

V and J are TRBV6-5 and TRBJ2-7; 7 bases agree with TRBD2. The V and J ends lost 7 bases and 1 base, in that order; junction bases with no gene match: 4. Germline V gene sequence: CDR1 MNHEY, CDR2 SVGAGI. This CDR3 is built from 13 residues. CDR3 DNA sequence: TGTGCCAGCACGCCGGGAGGATCCTACGAGCAGTACTTC. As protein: CASTPGGSYEQYF.

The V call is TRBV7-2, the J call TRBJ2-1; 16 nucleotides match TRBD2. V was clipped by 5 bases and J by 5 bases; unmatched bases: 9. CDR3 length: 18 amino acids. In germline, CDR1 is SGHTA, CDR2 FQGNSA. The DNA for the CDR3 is TGTGCCAGCAGCCCAGGGACTAGCGGGAGGGCCAGGGACAATGAGCAGTTCTTC. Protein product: CASSPGTSGRARDNEQFF.

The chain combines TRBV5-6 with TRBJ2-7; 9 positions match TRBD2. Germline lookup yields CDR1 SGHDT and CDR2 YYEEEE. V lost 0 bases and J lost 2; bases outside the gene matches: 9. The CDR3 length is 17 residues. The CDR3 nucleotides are TGTGCCAGCAGCTTGGACGTCGGGCGGGGGGGGACCTACGAGCAGTACTTC. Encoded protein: CASSLDVGRGGTYEQYF.

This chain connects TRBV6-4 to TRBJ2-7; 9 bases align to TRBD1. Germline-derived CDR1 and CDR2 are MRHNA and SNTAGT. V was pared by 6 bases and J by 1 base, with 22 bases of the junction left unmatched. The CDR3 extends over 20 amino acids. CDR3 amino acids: CASRENPGQGKEGSSYEQYF. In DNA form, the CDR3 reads TGTGCCAGCAGGGAAAATCCGGGACAGGGCAAAGAGGGGTCTTCCTACGAGCAGTACTTC.

The CDR3 loop is CASSYRGSEAFF. The CDR3, as DNA: TGTGCCAGCAGTTACCGCGGATCTGAAGCTTTCTTT. This chain uses TRBV6-5 with TRBJ1-1; D call uncertain. The V and J ends lost 2 bases and 6 bases respectively, with 7 bases between them. The CDR3 has 12 amino acids. Germline V lookup: CDR1 MNHEY, CDR2 SVGAGI.

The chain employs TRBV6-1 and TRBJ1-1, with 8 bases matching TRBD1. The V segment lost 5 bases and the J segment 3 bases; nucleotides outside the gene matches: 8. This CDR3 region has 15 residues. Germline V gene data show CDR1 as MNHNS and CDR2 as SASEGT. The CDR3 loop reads CASSWTGRLDTEAFF. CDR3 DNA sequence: TGTGCCAGCAGTTGGACAGGGAGGTTGGACACTGAAGCTTTCTTT.

The DNA of the CDR3 is TGCAATGCAGGGGGACATGATGGCTACACCTTC. It translates to CNAGGHDGYTF. This chain connects TRBV20-1 to TRBJ1-2, with 7 positions matching TRBD1. CDR3 length: 11 residues. Germline CDR1 reads DFQATT; CDR2 reads SNEGSKA (reference sequence).

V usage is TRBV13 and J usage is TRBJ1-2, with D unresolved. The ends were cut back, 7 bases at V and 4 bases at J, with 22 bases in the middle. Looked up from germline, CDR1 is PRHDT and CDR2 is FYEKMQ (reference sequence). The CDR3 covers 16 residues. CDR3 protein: CASTLLETRTLYGYTF. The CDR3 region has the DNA TGTGCCAGCACCCTCTTAGAGACACGAACCCTCTATGGCTACACCTTC.

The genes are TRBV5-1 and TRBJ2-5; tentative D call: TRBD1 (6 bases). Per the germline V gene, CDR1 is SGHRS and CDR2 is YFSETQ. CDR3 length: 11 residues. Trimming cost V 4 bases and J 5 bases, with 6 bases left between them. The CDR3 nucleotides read TGCGCCAGCAGCGACAGGGAGACCCAGTACTTC. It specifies CASSDRETQYF. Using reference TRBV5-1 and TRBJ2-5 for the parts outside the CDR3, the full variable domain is KAGVTQTPRYLIKTRGQQVTLSCSPISGHRSVSWYQQTPGQGLQFLFEYFSETQRNKGNFPGRFSGRQFSNSRSEMNVSTLELGDSALYLCASSDRETQYFGPGTRLLVL.

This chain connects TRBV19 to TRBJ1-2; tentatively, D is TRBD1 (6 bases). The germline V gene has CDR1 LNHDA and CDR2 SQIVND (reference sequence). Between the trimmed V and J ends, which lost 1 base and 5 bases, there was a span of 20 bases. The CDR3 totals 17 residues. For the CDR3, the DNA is TGTGCCAGTAGTATAGGAGGACAGAATTACCGACGGTATGGCTACACCTTC. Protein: CASSIGGQNYRRYGYTF. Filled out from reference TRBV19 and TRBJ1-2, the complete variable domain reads DGGITQSPKYLFRKEGQNVTLSCEQNLNHDAMYWYRQDPGQGLRLIYYSQIVNDFQKGDIAEGYSVSREKKESFPLTVTSAQKNPTAFYLCASSIGGQNYRRYGYTFGSGTRLTVV.

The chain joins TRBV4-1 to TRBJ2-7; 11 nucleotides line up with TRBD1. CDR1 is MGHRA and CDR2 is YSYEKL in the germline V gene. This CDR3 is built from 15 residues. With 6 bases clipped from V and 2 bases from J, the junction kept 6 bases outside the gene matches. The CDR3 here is CASRGQGEMAYEQYF. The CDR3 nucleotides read TGCGCCAGCAGGGGACAGGGGGAAATGGCCTACGAGCAGTACTTC.

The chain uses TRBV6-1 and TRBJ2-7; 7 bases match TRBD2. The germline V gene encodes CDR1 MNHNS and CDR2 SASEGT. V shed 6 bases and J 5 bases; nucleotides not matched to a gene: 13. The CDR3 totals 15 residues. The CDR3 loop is CASSPWAGVADEQYF. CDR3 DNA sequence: TGTGCCAGCAGCCCATGGGCGGGAGTAGCGGACGAGCAGTACTTC.

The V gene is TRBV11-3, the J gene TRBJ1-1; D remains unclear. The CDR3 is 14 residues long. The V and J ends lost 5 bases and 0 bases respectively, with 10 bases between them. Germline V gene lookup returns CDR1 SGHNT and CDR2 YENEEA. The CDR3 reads CASSPRVMNTEAFF. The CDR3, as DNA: TGTGCCAGCAGCCCGAGAGTAATGAACACTGAAGCTTTCTTT.

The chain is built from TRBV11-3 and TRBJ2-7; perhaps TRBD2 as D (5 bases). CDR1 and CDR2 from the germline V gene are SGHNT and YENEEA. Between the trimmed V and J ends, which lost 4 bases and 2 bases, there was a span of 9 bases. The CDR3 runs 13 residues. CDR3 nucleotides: TGTGCCAGCAGCTCGACGAGGGCCTACGAGCAGTACTTC. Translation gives CASSSTRAYEQYF.

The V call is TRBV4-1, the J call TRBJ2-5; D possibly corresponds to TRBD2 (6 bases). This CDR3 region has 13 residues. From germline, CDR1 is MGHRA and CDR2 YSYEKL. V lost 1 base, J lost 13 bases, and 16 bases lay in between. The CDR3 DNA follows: TGCGCCAGCAGCCAAGGGGAACGGGAGAGGGCGTACTTC. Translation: CASSQGERERAYF.